These T cell receptor beta chains were read from a single sample in a study of T cell responses to AZD1222 COVID-19 vaccine. The method was immunoSEQ multiplex PCR; TCRdb's version includes in-frame clones alone and lacks a portion of them. The sample carries roughly 150,000 clones, roughly nine tenths recorded once. Sequenced here: peripheral blood, sampled on day 0 of AZD1222 vaccination. The receptor source for this set is an adult in good health. The CDR3 runs from the conserved cysteine through the conserved F or W. D genes are given only for firm matches. Clone size appears in some rows only: once, few, many, or a class for an expanded clone.

d_call clone_size j_call cdr3_length v_call cdr3_nt cdr3_aa
NA few TRBJ2-1 12 TRBV5-1 TGCGCCAGCAGCCCCGTGCGGAATGAGCAGTTCTTC CASSPVRNEQFF
NA NA TRBJ2-7 12 TRBV10-3 TGTGCCATCAAGGGCGGAGGTGGGGAGCAGTACTTC CAIKGGGGEQYF
TRBD2 NA TRBJ2-7 14 TRBV15 TGTGCCACCAGCAGAGGACGGGAGGTCTACGAGCAGTACTTC CATSRGREVYEQYF
TRBD1 NA TRBJ2-7 13 TRBV19 TGTGCCAGTGCTCAGGGGGCTTCCTACGAGCAGTACTTC CASAQGASYEQYF
TRBD2 NA TRBJ2-1 19 TRBV6-1 TGTGCCAGCAGTGAAGCGGGACTAGCGGAGAAGGGGTCCTACAATGAGCAGTTCTTC CASSEAGLAEKGSYNEQFF
NA once TRBJ2-7 11 TRBV12-3/TRBV12-4 TGTGCCAGCAGTCAGGGGTACGAGCAGTACTTC CASSQGYEQYF
NA NA TRBJ2-5 15 TRBV14 TGTGCCAGCAGCCTACAAGGGGCGATGGTCGAGACCCAGTACTTC CASSLQGAMVETQYF
TRBD1 NA TRBJ2-7 12 TRBV2 TGTGCCAGCGGACAGGCGTCCTACGAGCAGTACTTC CASGQASYEQYF
NA NA TRBJ2-3 14 TRBV5-4 TGTGCCATAAAAGCGGAGCCGCGCACAGATACGCAGTATTTT CAIKAEPRTDTQYF
NA NA TRBJ1-3 13 TRBV24-1 TGTGCCACCAGCGCAGGGCTTCCCAACACCATATATTTT CATSAGLPNTIYF
NA NA TRBJ2-1 15 TRBV9 TGTGCCAGCAGCGTAGCGGCTAGCGACTACAATGAGCAGTTCTTC CASSVAASDYNEQFF
TRBD1 NA TRBJ2-7 15 TRBV25-1 TGTGCCAGCAGTGAGGGTGGGGGACAGGCCTACGAGCAGTACTTC CASSEGGGQAYEQYF
NA NA TRBJ2-3 11 TRBV12-3/TRBV12-4 TGTGCCAGCAGTTTTGGGGATACGCAGTATTTT CASSFGDTQYF
NA NA TRBJ1-3 15 TRBV11-2 TGTGCCAGCACCCTAGGGAGCCGCTCTGGAAACACCATATATTTT CASTLGSRSGNTIYF
NA NA TRBJ1-3 11 TRBV6-5 TGTGCCACCCTACGGGGGAACACCATATATTTT CATLRGNTIYF
NA once TRBJ1-6 14 TRBV7-9 TGTGCCAGCAGCTTATCGGGGGCTTCCTCACCCCTCCACTTT CASSLSGASSPLHF
TRBD2 once TRBJ2-3 15 TRBV5-4 TGTGCCAGCAACATGGGGACTAGCGGAACAGATACGCAGTATTTT CASNMGTSGTDTQYF
NA NA TRBJ1-1 15 TRBV7-6 TGTGCCAGCAGCTTGGGACATACTGGTAGGACTGAAGCTTTCTTT CASSLGHTGRTEAFF
NA NA TRBJ2-1 17 TRBV7-2 TGTGCCAGCAGCTTAGGTGGGTGGCGGGGCGGAGACAATGAGCAGTTCTTC CASSLGGWRGGDNEQFF
NA NA TRBJ2-4 14 TRBV5-7 TGTGCCAGCAGGTACCGGGACGGGAAAAACATTCAGTACTTC CASRYRDGKNIQYF
TRBD2 NA TRBJ2-2 16 TRBV11-2 TGTGCCAGCAGCCGACCCCGGGGGAGGGCGGCCGGGGAGCTGTTTTTT CASSRPRGRAAGELFF
NA NA TRBJ1-6 14 TRBV30 TGTGCCTGGTCCGACAGTCCCTATAATTCACCCCTCCACTTT CAWSDSPYNSPLHF
NA NA TRBJ1-1 12 TRBV2 TGTGCCAGCAGTGACCGGGGGACTGAAGCTTTCTTT CASSDRGTEAFF
NA NA TRBJ1-4 12 TRBV29-1 TGCAGCGTTGTGGGGGCGGGGGAAAAACTGTTTTTT CSVVGAGEKLFF
NA few TRBJ2-1 11 TRBV11-3 TGTGCCAGCGGAAGGGGCAATGAGCAGTTCTTC CASGRGNEQFF
TRBD2 NA TRBJ2-7 16 TRBV14 TGTGCCAGCAGCCATTCCCAAGCGGGACGACCCTACGAGCAGTACTTC CASSHSQAGRPYEQYF
TRBD2 NA TRBJ2-1 16 TRBV19 TGTGCCAGTAGTAAAAGTCTAGCGGGGATCCTCGGGGAGCAGTTCTTC CASSKSLAGILGEQFF
NA NA TRBJ2-2 14 TRBV19 TGTGCCAGTAGTATTGGACTGAACACCGGGGAGCTGTTTTTT CASSIGLNTGELFF
TRBD2 NA TRBJ2-7 14 TRBV2 TGTGCCAGCAGCGGACTAGCTGTCCTGGGGGAGCAGTACTTC CASSGLAVLGEQYF
NA NA TRBJ2-3 14 TRBV5-4 TGTGCCAGCAGCTATCCAGGGGCAGGAGATACGCAGTATTTT CASSYPGAGDTQYF
NA NA TRBJ1-1 15 TRBV20-1 TGCAGTGCTAGTAGGCCTCTGGGGGGGGCCACTGAAGCTTTCTTT CSASRPLGGATEAFF
NA NA TRBJ2-2 13 TRBV7-2 TGTGCCAGCAGCTCTCAGGCCGCCGGGGAGCTGTTTTTT CASSSQAAGELFF
NA NA TRBJ1-1 16 TRBV4-3 TGCGCCAGCAGCCAAGATCATAGATATGGGGGCACTGAAGCTTTCTTT CASSQDHRYGGTEAFF
NA few TRBJ2-2 17 TRBV7-3 TGTGCCAGCAGCCGAAGTAGCGAGAACGCGAACACCGGGGAGCTGTTTTTT CASSRSSENANTGELFF
NA NA TRBJ2-7 13 TRBV19 TGTGCCAGTAGTATTTCTACTAAGTACGAGCAGTACTTC CASSISTKYEQYF
TRBD1 NA TRBJ1-5 15 TRBV19 TGTGCCAGTAGTGCCCTCCCCTACAGGGGCCAGCCCCAGCATTTT CASSALPYRGQPQHF
NA NA TRBJ1-4 14 TRBV27 TGTGCCAGCAGTTTAGGGCCCGTGGGTGAAAAACTGTTTTTT CASSLGPVGEKLFF
TRBD2 NA TRBJ2-1 19 TRBV7-9 TGTGCCAGCAGCTTAGGACTAGCGGGTCCTACAACGTCCTACAATGAGCAGTTCTTC CASSLGLAGPTTSYNEQFF
NA once TRBJ1-1 14 TRBV18 TGTGCCAGCTCACCACCGGTAGGGACCATTGAAGCTTTCTTT CASSPPVGTIEAFF
TRBD1 once TRBJ1-2 15 TRBV7-2 TGTGCCAGCAGCTCCGGCCCGGGACAGGGCTATGGCTACACCTTC CASSSGPGQGYGYTF
NA NA TRBJ2-7 13 TRBV27 TGTGCCAGCAGTCCCGGACGGAGTTACGAGCAGTACTTC CASSPGRSYEQYF
NA NA TRBJ1-2 11 TRBV19 TGTGCCAGTTCGGTACGGTGGGGCTACACCTTC CASSVRWGYTF
NA NA TRBJ2-7 12 TRBV29-1 TGCAGCGTTGAGGTCGGAGTGAGGGAGCAGTACTTC CSVEVGVREQYF
NA NA TRBJ1-2 14 TRBV27 TGTGCCAGCAGTTTGATGGGACCCCATCGGGGCTACACCTTC CASSLMGPHRGYTF
TRBD2 NA TRBJ2-7 18 TRBV7-9 TGTGCCAGCAGCTCAGGATTGGGCGGGAGGGTTAGTACCTACGAGCAGTACTTC CASSSGLGGRVSTYEQYF
NA few TRBJ1-4 15 TRBV6-5 TGTGCCAGCCCCGTCGAGGCAGGGGATAATGAAAAACTGTTTTTT CASPVEAGDNEKLFF
NA NA TRBJ2-5 16 TRBV25-1 TGTGCCAGCAGTGATATACGTCCAGGTGACTCAGGGACCCAGTACTTC CASSDIRPGDSGTQYF
TRBD1 NA TRBJ2-7 15 TRBV5-1 TGCGCCAGCAGCTTGGGGACAGGGTGGACTCTCGAGCAGTACTTC CASSLGTGWTLEQYF
NA NA TRBJ1-6 16 TRBV5-4 TGTGCCAGCAGTGCTCTCACGAGCTCCTATAATTCACCCCTCCACTTT CASSALTSSYNSPLHF
NA NA TRBJ1-1 14 TRBV2 TGTGCCAGCAGTGAGGGGAGGAGGAACACTGAAGCTTTCTTT CASSEGRRNTEAFF
NA NA TRBJ1-2 11 TRBV30 TGTGCCTGGAGTCTTCTAAAGAGAGGGAACTTC CAWSLLKRGNF
TRBD2 NA TRBJ2-7 16 TRBV7-2 TGTGCCAGCAGCTTATCTAGCGGGAGAATGGGTTACGAGCAGTACTTC CASSLSSGRMGYEQYF
TRBD2 NA TRBJ2-5 14 TRBV11-2 TGTGCCAGCAGCTTATTGCCGCGGGAGGGGACCCAGTACTTC CASSLLPREGTQYF
TRBD2 NA TRBJ2-1 14 TRBV19 TGTGCCAGTAGGCCGGGACTAGCGGCCTATGAGCAGTTCTTC CASRPGLAAYEQFF
TRBD2 once TRBJ2-5 17 TRBV3-1/TRBV3-2 TGTGCCAGCAGCCAAGGGACTAGCGGAGGATTTCAAGAGACCCAGTACTTC CASSQGTSGGFQETQYF
TRBD2 NA TRBJ2-5 15 TRBV28 TGTGCCAGCACCCTGGGGGGGAGGGGTCAAGAGACCCAGTACTTC CASTLGGRGQETQYF
NA once TRBJ2-5 13 TRBV11-2 TGTGCCAGCACGGCACCCAACGAAGAGACCCAGTACTTC CASTAPNEETQYF
NA NA TRBJ1-5 15 TRBV5-6 TGTGCCAGCAGCTCAAGGGCGATTCTGAATCAGCCCCAGCATTTT CASSSRAILNQPQHF
NA once TRBJ1-4 14 TRBV19 TGTGCCAGTACCTCCAGGGGACGGGCTGAAAAACTGTTTTTT CASTSRGRAEKLFF
NA NA TRBJ2-2 12 TRBV5-4 TGTGCCAGCCTCAGAAACACCGGGGAGCTGTTTTTT CASLRNTGELFF